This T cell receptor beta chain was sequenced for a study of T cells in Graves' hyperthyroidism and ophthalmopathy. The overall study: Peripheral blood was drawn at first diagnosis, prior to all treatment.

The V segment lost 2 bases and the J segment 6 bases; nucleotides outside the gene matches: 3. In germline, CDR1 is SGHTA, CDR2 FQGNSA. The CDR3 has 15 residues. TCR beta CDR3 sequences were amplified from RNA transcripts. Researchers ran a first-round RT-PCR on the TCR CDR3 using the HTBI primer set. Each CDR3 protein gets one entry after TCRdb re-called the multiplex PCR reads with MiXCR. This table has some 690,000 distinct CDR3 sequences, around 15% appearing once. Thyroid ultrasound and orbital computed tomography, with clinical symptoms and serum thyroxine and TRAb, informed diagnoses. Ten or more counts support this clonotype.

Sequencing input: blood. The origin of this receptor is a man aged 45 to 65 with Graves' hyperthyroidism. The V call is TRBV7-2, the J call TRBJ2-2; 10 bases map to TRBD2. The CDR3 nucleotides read TGTGCCAGCAGCTTAACTAGCGGGAATGCCGGGGAGCTGTTTTTT. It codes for CASSLTSGNAGELFF.